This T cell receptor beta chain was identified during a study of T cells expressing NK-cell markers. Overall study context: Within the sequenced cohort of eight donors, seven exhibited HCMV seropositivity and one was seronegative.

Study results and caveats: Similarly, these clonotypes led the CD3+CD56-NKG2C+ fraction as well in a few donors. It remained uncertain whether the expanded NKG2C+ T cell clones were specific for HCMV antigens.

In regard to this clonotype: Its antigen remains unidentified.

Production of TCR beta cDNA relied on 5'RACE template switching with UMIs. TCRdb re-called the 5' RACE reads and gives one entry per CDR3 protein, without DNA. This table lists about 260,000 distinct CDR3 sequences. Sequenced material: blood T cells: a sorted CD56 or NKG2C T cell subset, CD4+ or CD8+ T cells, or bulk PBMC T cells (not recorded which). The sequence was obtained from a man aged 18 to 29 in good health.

CDR3 protein: CSVGSGAWNEQFF. The chain recombines TRBV29-1 with TRBJ2-1; no DNA is available, so the TRBD2 call from TCRdb remains unchecked. The CDR3 covers 13 residues. Germline CDR1 reads SQVTM; CDR2 reads ANQGSEA.